This T cell receptor beta chain comes out of a study of OX40 agonist ivuxolimab in advanced cancers. Regarding the complete study: Ivuxolimab was an agonistic, fully human IgG2 monoclonal antibody directed against OX40 (CD134), a costimulatory receptor. Intravenous ivuxolimab was administered to patients every 2 weeks at six dose levels: 0.01, 0.1, 0.3, 1.5, 3 and 10 mg/kg. Of the approximately 54 dose-escalation patients, hepatocellular carcinoma was present in roughly 19, melanoma in approximately 15, renal cell carcinoma in 9 and head and neck cancer in 9. In the dose-escalation cohort, more than 80% of patients were male, and the mean age was roughly 60 years with a range of roughly 23 to 90. Prior anti-PD-1, anti-PD-L1 or anti-CTLA-4 therapy was permitted, and approximately 39% of dose-escalation patients had received checkpoint inhibitors. Partial responses occurred in three dose-escalation patients: two with cutaneous melanoma and one with hepatocellular carcinoma. Peripheral TCRbeta sequencing aimed to test whether ivuxolimab altered TCR sequence diversity and caused clonal T-cell expansion. The paper describes the monotherapy dose-escalation part (N of about 55 patients) of the phase I trial of ivuxolimab. The investigation overall reported the following: Clonal expansion of both CD4+ and CD8+ blood T cells was observed from baseline to week 6 at doses 0.1 to 3.0 mg/kg. On average, CD8+ T cells showed more expanded clones than CD4+ T cells after ivuxolimab. Partial responders in the 0.1-3.0 mg/kg groups had among the lowest normalized peripheral clonal expansion, especially among CD8+ T cells. Low levels of normalized T-cell clonal expansion were also seen in some patients who did not respond. Antigen specificity was not determined for the clonally expanded peripheral T cells.

The CDR3 measures 13 amino acids from cysteine to phenylalanine. Only the CDR3 portion is preserved as DNA: 39 bases, with reading frame beginning at the first base. From the germline V gene (reference sequence), CDR1 is MNHEY and CDR2 is SMNVEV. Compared with germline, V lacks 7 bases and J lacks 8 bases; bases without a gene match: 10. Patients with a history of autoimmune disease or receiving systemic immunosuppression were excluded from the trial. Peripheral blood for TCR sequencing was collected from all dose cohorts at baseline, on cycle 4 day 1, and on cycle 7 day 1. The samples were drawn from a first-in-human, open-label, multicenter phase I dose-escalation trial of ivuxolimab. Adults with locally advanced or metastatic head and neck squamous cell, hepatocellular, melanoma or renal cell carcinoma were enrolled in the trial. CD4+ and CD8+ T cells were sorted separately from peripheral blood before TCR sequencing.

Genomic DNA was isolated from the sorted cells so that the TCRbeta CDR3 region could be sequenced. The immunoSEQ Assay was used for sequencing of TCRbeta CDR3 regions. As stored in TCRdb, this immuneACCESS dataset retains in-frame rearrangements with V and J assigned. A fraction of the clones does not appear; measured against another copy, unresolved V genes explain less than half of the discrepancy, and the remainder lacks a known reason. In all, the sample holds 40,000 or so clones, and about 80% of those were seen once. Together, the top ten hold 15% of the sample. To note about this clone: There is no known antigen for this receptor. No much larger clonotype is one base removed from it; base qualities were not supplied.

In this chain, TRBV27 is recombined with TRBJ1-2; the central 7 bases match TRBD1. This TCR was recovered from an adult with an advanced solid tumor such as melanoma, head and neck, liver or kidney cancer. The source material was CD4+ or CD8+ T cells sorted from blood, sampled in a trial of the OX40 agonist ivuxolimab. The DNA sequence is TGTGCCAGCACCTCTACAGGGGCCGACGGCTACACCTTC. This codes for CASTSTGADGYTF.